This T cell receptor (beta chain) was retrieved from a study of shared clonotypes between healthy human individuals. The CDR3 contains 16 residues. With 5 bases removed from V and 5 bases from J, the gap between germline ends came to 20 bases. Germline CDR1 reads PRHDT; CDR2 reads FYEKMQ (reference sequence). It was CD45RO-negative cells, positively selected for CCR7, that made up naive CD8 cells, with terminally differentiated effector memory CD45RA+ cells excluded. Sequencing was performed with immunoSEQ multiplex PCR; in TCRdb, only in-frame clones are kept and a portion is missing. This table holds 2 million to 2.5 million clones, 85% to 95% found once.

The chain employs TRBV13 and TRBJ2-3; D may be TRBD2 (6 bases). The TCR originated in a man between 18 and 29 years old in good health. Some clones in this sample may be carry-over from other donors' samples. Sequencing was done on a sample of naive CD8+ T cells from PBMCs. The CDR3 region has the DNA TGTGCCAGCAGCCCCGTCGGCCCGGGGGATGGAGATACGCAGTATTTT. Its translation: CASSPVGPGDGDTQYF.